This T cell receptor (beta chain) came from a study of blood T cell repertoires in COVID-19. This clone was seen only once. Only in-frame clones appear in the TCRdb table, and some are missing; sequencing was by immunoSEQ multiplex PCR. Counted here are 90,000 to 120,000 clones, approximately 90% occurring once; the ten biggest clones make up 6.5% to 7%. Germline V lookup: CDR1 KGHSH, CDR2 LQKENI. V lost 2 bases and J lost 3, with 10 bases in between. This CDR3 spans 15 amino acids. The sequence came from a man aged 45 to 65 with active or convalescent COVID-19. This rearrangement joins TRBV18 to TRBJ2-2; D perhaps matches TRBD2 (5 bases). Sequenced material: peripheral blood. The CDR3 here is CASSPGQADTGELFF. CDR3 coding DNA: TGTGCCAGCTCACCAGGCCAAGCGGACACCGGGGAGCTGTTTTTT.